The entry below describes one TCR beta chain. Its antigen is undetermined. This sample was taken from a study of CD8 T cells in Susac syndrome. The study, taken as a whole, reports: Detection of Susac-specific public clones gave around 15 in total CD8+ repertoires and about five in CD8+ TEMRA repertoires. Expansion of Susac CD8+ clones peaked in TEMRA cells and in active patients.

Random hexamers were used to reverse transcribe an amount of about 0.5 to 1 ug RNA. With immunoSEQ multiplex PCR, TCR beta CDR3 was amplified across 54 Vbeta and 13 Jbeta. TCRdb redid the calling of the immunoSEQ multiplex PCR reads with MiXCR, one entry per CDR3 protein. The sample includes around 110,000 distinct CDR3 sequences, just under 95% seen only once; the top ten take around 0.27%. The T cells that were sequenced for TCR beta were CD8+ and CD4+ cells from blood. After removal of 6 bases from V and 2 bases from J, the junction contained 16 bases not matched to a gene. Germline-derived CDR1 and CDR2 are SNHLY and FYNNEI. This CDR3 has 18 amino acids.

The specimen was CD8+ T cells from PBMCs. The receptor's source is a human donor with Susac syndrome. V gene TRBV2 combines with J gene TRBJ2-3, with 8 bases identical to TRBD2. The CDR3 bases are TGTGCCAGCAGCAGGAAGCGGGGGACCTGGGGGTCCACAGATACGCAGTATTTT. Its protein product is CASSRKRGTWGSTDTQYF. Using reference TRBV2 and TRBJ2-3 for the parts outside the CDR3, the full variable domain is EPEVTQTPSHQVTQMGQEVILRCVPISNHLYFYWYRQILGQKVEFLVSFYNNEISEKSEIFDDQFSVERPDGSNFTLKIRSTKLEDSAMYFCASSRKRGTWGSTDTQYFGPGTRLTVL.